This T cell receptor beta chain was obtained from a study of early T cells in non-severe SARS-CoV-2 infection. A single record per CDR3 protein comes from TCRdb applying MiXCR to the 5' RACE reads. The sample has almost 45,000 distinct CDR3 sequences; approximately 6% are singletons. This clonotype was seen many times. The V gene's germline CDR1 is MDHEN and CDR2 SYDVKM. V trimming: 4 bases; J trimming: 7 bases; junction bases outside the gene matches: 7. CDR3 size: 15 residues. The sequence was collected from an adult who was a healthcare worker with PCR-confirmed SARS-CoV-2 infection or an uninfected control (not recorded which). The chain has TRBV28 and TRBJ1-6; 7 nucleotides agree with TRBD1. Sequencing was done on a sample of whole blood. CDR3 sequence (DNA): TGTGCCAGCAGTTCCAAGGGACAGCTAAATTCACCCCTCCACTTT. Translation gives CASSSKGQLNSPLHF.